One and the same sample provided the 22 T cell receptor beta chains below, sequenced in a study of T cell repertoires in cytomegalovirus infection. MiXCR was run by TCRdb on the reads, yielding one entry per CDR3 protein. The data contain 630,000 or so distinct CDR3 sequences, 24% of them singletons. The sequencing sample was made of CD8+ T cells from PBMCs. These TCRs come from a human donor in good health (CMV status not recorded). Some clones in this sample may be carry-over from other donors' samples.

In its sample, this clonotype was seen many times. The CDR3 nucleotides are TGCGCCAGCAGCCAACGGACAGGGGTCACCGGGGAGCTGTTTTTT. It yields the protein CASSQRTGVTGELFF. The chain links TRBV4-1 to TRBJ2-2; TRBD1 matches 9 bases. The ends lost 2 bases at V and 4 bases at J; junction bases unmatched: 2. CDR1 is MGHRA and CDR2 is YSYEKL in the germline V gene. CDR3 length: 15 residues.

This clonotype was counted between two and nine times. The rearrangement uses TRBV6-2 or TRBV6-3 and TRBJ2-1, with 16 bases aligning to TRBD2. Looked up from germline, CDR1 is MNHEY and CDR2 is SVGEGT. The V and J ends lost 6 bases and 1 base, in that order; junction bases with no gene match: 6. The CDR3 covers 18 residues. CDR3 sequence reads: CASRPGLAGGRSYNEQFF. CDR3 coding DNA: TGTGCCAGCAGGCCGGGACTAGCGGGGGGGCGATCCTACAATGAGCAGTTCTTC.

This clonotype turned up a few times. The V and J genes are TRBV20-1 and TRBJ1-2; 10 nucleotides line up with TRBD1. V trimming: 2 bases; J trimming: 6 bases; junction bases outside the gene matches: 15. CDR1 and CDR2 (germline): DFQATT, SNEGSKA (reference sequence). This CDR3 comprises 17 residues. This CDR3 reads CSARSPTGGSGEDGYTF. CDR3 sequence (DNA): TGCAGTGCTAGATCTCCGACAGGGGGCTCCGGAGAGGATGGCTACACCTTC.

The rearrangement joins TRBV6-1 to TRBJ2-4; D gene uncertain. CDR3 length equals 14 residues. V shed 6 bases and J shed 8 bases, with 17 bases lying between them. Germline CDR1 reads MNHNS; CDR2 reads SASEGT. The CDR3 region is CASSFAMGKYIQYF. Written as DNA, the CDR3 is TGTGCCAGCAGCTTCGCTATGGGGAAGTACATTCAGTACTTC.

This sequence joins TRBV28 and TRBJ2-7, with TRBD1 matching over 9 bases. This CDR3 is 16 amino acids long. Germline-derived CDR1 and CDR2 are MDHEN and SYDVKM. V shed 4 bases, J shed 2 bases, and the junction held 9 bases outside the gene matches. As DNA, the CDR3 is TGTGCCAGCAGTTCCCTGGACAGGGGAAAGGCCTACGAGCAGTACGTC. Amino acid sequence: CASSSLDRGKAYEQYV.

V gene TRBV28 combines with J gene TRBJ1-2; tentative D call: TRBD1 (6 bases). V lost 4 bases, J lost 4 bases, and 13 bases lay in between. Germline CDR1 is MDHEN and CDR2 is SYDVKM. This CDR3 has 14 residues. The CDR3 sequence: CASSSWTVSYGYTF. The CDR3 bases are TGTGCCAGCAGTTCCTGGACAGTTAGCTATGGCTACACCTTC.

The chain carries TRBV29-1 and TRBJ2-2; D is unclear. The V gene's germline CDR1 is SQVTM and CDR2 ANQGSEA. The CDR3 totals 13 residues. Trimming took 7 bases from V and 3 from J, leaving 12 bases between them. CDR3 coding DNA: TGCAGCGCCTGGCTTGTCGACACCGGGGAGCTGTTTTTT. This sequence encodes CSAWLVDTGELFF.

Written as DNA, the CDR3 is TGTGCCAGCAGCCAAGGCAGGGTATACGAGCAGTACTTC. Encoded protein: CASSQGRVYEQYF. The rearrangement joins TRBV14 to TRBJ2-7; tentatively, D is TRBD1 (5 bases). Trimming left V 1 base short and J 4 bases short, with 8 bases between. Germline-derived CDR1 and CDR2 are SGHDN and FVKESK. The CDR3 runs to 13 residues.

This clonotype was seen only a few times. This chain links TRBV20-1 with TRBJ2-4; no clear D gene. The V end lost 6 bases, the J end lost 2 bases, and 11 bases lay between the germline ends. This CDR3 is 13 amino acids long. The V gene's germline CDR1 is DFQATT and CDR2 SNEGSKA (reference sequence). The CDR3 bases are TGCAGTGCCCTCTTTTACACCAAAAACATTCAGTACTTC. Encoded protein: CSALFYTKNIQYF.

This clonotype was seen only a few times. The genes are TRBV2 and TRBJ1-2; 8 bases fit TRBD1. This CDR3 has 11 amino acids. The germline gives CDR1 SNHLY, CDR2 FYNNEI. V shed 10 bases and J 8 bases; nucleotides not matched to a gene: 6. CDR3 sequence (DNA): TGTGCCAAGCAGGGGGCGAACGGCTACACCTTC. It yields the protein CAKQGANGYTF.

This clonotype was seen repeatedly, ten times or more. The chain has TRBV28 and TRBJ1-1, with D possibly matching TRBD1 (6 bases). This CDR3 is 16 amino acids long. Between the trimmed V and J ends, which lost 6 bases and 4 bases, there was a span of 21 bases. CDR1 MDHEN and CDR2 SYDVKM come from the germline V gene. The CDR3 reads CASRSLRTDEGTEAFF. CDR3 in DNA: TGTGCCAGCAGATCACTTCGGACAGACGAGGGCACTGAAGCTTTCTTT. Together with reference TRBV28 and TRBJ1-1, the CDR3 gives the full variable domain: DVKVTQSSRYLVKRTGEKVFLECVQDMDHENMFWYRQDPGLGLRLIYFSYDVKMKEKGDIPEGYSVSREKKERFSLILESASTNQTSMYLCASRSLRTDEGTEAFFGQGTRLTVV.

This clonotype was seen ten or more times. The chain's CDR3 is CASSLGHGNEQFF. In DNA form, the CDR3 reads TGTGCCAGCAGCTTAGGGCACGGCAATGAGCAGTTCTTC. The chain is built from TRBV7-6 and TRBJ2-1; D remains ambiguous. Trimming shortened V by 1 base and J by 6 bases, and 7 bases separated the two germline ends. The germline CDR1 and CDR2 sequences are SGHVS and FNYEAQ. This CDR3 comprises 13 residues.

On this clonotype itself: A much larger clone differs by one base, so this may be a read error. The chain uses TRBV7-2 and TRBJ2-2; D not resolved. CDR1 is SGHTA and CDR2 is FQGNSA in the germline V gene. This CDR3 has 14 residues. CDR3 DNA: TGTGTCAGCAGCTTAAATAGGCTCACCGGGGAGCTGTTTTTT. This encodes CVSSLNRLTGELFF.

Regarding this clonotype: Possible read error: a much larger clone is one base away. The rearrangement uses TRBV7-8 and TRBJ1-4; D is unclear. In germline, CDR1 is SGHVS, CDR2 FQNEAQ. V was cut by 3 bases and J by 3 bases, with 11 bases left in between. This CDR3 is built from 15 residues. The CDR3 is CASSLHRSPNEKLFF. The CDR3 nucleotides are TGTGCCAGCAGCTTGCACCGATCACCTAATGAAAAACTGTTTTTT. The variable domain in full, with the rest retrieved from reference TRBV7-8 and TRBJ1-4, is GAGVSQSPRYKVAKRGQDVALRCDPISGHVSLFWYQQALGQGPEFLTYFQNEAQLDKSGLPSDRFFAERPEGSVSTLKIQRTQQEDSAVYLCASSLHRSPNEKLFFGSGTQLSVL.

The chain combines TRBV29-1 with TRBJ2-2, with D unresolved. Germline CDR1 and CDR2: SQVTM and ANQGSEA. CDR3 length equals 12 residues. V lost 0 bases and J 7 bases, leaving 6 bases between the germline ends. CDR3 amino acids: CSVEELGGELFF. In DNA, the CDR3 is TGCAGCGTTGAAGAGTTGGGCGGGGAGCTGTTTTTT.

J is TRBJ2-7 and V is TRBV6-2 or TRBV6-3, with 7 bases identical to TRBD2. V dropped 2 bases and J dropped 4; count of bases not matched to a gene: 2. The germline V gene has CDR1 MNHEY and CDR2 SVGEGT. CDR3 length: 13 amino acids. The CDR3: CASSYGEGYEQYV. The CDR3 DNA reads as TGTGCCAGCAGTTACGGGGAGGGATACGAGCAGTACGTC.

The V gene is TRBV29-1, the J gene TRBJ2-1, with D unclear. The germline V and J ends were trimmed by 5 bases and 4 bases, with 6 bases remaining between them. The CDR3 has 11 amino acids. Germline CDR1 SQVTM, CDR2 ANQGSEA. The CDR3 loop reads CSVPRYNEQFF. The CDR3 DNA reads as TGCAGCGTTCCGAGATACAATGAGCAGTTCTTC.

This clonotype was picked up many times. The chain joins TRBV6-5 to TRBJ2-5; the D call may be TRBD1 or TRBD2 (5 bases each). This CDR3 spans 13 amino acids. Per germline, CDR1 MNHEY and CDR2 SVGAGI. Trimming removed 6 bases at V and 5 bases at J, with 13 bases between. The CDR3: CASSLGARETQYF. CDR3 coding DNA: TGTGCCAGCAGCCTCGGGGCGAGGGAGACCCAGTACTTC.

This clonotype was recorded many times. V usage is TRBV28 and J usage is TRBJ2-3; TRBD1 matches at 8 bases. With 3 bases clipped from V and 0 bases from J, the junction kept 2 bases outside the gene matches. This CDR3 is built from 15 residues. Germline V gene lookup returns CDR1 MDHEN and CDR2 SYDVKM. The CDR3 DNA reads TGTGCCAGCAGTTTCCAGGGGGCTAGCACAGATACGCAGTATTTT. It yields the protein CASSFQGASTDTQYF.

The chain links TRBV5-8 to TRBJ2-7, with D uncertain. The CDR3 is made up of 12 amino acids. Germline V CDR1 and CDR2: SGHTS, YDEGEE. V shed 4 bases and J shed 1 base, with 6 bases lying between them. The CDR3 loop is CASSPMSYEQYV. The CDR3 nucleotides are TGTGCCAGCAGCCCTATGTCCTACGAGCAGTACGTC.

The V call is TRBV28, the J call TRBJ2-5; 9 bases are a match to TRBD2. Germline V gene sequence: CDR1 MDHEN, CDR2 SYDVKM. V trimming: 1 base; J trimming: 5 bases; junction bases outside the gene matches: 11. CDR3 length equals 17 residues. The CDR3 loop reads CASSLSPGASGVETQYF. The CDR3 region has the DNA TGTGCCAGCAGTTTATCCCCGGGGGCTAGCGGGGTGGAGACCCAGTACTTC.

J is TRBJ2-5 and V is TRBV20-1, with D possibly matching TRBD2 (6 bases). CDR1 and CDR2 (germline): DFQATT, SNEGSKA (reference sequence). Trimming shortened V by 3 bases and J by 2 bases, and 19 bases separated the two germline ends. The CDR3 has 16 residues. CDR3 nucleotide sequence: TGCAGTGCTAGGGGCCTTGTGAGTAGCGGTCAAGAGACCCAGTACTTC. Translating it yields CSARGLVSSGQETQYF.